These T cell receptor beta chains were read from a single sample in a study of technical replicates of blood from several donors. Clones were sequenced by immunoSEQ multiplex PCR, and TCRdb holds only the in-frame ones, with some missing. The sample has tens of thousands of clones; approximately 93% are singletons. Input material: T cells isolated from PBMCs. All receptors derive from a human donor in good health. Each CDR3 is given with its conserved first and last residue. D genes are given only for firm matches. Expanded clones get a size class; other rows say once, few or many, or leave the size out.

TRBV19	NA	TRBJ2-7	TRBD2	CASSLLAGVIYEQYF	TGTGCCAGTAGTCTTCTAGCGGGAGTTATCTACGAGCAGTACTTC
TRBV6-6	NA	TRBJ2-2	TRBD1	CASSLNQGAGTGELFF	TGTGCCAGCAGCCTTAATCAGGGGGCTGGAACCGGGGAGCTGTTTTTT
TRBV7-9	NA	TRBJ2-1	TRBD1	CASSSMTGGLVDNEQFF	TGTGCCAGCAGCTCGATGACAGGGGGCTTGGTCGACAATGAGCAGTTCTTC
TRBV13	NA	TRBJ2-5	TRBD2	CASSLTSGSQETQYF	TGTGCCAGCAGCTTAACTAGCGGGTCACAAGAGACCCAGTACTTC
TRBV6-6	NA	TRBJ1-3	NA	CASSYSAGLGNTIYF	TGTGCCAGCAGTTACTCGGCGGGGTTAGGAAACACCATATATTTT
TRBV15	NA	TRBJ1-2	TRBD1	CATSSSGQGGVGYTF	TGTGCCACCAGCAGTTCGGGACAGGGAGGGGTTGGCTACACCTTC
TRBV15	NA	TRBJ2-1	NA	CATSRDPVDYFYNEQFF	TGTGCCACCAGCAGAGACCCTGTGGACTACTTCTACAATGAGCAGTTCTTC
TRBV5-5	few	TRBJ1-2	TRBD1	CASSLADRGPSGYTF	TGTGCCAGCAGCTTGGCGGACAGGGGGCCGTCTGGCTACACCTTC
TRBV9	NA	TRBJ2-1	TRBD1	CASSVEGASYNEQFF	TGTGCCAGCAGCGTAGAGGGGGCCTCCTACAATGAGCAGTTCTTC
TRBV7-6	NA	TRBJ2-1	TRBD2	CASSLGLAGRNEQFF	TGTGCCAGCAGCTTAGGACTAGCGGGAAGAAATGAGCAGTTCTTC
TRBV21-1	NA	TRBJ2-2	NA	CASSKVKRDYTGELFF	TGTGCCAGCAGCAAAGTTAAGCGGGACTACACCGGGGAGCTGTTTTTT
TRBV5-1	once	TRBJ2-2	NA	CASSIGGGHTGELFF	TGCGCCAGCAGCATTGGAGGAGGACACACCGGGGAGCTGTTTTTT
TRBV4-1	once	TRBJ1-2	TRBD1	CASSQGQGDGYTF	TGCGCCAGCAGCCAAGGACAGGGTGACGGCTACACCTTC
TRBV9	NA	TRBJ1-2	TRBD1	CASSVAWAWGGTGDGYTF	TGTGCCAGCAGCGTAGCTTGGGCCTGGGGGGGGACAGGAGATGGCTACACCTTC
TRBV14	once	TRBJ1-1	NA	CASSQDRESPEAFF	TGTGCCAGCAGCCAAGACAGGGAATCGCCTGAAGCTTTCTTT
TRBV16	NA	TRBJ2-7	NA	CASSQSTGYEQYF	TGTGCCAGCAGCCAATCCACGGGCTACGAGCAGTACTTC
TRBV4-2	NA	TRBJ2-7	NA	CASSQALWPRNYEQYF	TGTGCCAGCAGCCAAGCTCTTTGGCCCAGGAACTACGAGCAGTACTTC
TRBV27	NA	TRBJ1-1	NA	CASYLGFEAFF	TGTGCCAGCTACCTCGGGTTTGAAGCTTTCTTT
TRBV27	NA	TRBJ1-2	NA	CASSLGGDNYGYTF	TGTGCCAGCAGTCTCGGGGGGGATAACTATGGCTACACCTTC
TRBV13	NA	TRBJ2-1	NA	CASSLVYGGNEQFF	TGTGCCAGCAGCTTAGTGTACGGGGGCAATGAGCAGTTCTTC
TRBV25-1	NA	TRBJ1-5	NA	CASSESGRGSQPQHF	TGTGCCAGCAGTGAATCGGGTAGGGGGAGTCAGCCCCAGCATTTT
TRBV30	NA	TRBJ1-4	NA	CAWSSGEEKLFF	TGTGCCTGGTCGTCAGGGGAAGAAAAACTGTTTTTT
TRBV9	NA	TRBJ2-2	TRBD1	CASSPGQRTGELFF	TGTGCCAGCAGCCCGGGACAGAGAACCGGGGAGCTGTTTTTT
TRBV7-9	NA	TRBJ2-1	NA	CASSSSSVNEQFF	TGTGCCAGCAGCTCTTCTAGCGTAAATGAGCAGTTCTTC
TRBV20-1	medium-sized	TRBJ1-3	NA	CSAKRGNTIYF	TGCAGCGCGAAACGGGGAAACACCATATATTTT
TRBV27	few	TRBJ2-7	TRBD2	CASSAGLAIYEQYF	TGTGCCAGCAGTGCGGGACTAGCGATATACGAGCAGTACTTC
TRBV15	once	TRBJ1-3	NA	CATSRDQGSTGNTIYF	TGTGCCACCAGCAGAGACCAGGGGAGTACTGGAAACACCATATATTTT
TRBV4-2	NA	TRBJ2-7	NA	CASSQEFGTIYEQYF	TGTGCCAGCAGCCAAGAATTCGGGACAATTTACGAGCAGTACTTC
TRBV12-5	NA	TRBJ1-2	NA	CASGLAFYGYTF	TGTGCTAGTGGTTTGGCATTCTATGGCTACACCTTC
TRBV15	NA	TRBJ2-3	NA	CATSTMPVTEASTDTQYF	TGTGCCACCAGCACCATGCCTGTGACAGAGGCTAGCACAGATACGCAGTATTTT
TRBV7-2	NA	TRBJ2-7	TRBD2	CASSSLAGVYEQYF	TGTGCCAGCAGCTCTCTAGCGGGAGTGTACGAGCAGTACTTC
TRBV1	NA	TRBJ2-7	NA	CTSTILAGGPEQYF	TGCACCAGCACCATACTAGCGGGAGGGCCCGAGCAGTACTTC
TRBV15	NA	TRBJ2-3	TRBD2	CATRNGLAGTDTQYF	TGTGCCACCAGGAATGGACTAGCGGGAACCGATACGCAGTATTTT
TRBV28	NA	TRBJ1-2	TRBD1	CASSLTGAEGYTF	TGTGCCAGCAGCTTAACAGGGGCTGAGGGCTACACCTTC
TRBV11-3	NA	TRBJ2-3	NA	CASSLEVGGGFTDTQYF	TGTGCCAGCAGCTTAGAAGTGGGTGGAGGTTTCACAGATACGCAGTATTTT
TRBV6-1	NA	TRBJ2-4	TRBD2	CASSEVGASGRENIQYF	TGTGCCAGCAGTGAAGTTGGGGCTAGCGGGAGGGAGAACATTCAGTACTTC
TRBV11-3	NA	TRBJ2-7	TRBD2	CASSFPPGLATSYEQYF	TGTGCCAGCAGCTTCCCGCCGGGACTAGCGACTTCCTACGAGCAGTACTTC
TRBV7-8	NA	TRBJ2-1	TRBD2	CASSPSLAGVDNEQFF	TGTGCCAGCAGCCCTTCCCTAGCGGGAGTCGACAATGAGCAGTTCTTC
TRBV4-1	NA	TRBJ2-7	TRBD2	CASSQDASGRYEQYF	TGCGCCAGCAGCCAAGATGCTAGCGGGAGATACGAGCAGTACTTC
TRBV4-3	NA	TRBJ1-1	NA	CASSRSRDSEAFF	TGCGCCAGCAGCCGATCCCGGGACTCTGAAGCTTTCTTT
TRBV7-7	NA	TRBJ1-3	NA	CASSLAPGPGNTIYF	TGTGCTAGCAGCTTAGCCCCAGGGCCTGGAAACACCATATATTTT
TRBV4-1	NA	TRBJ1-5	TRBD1	CASSQDKESGTGDIRRPQHF	TGCGCCAGCAGCCAAGACAAAGAATCCGGGACAGGGGATATCAGGAGGCCCCAGCATTTT
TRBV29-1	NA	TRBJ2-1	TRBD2	CSVFGGGLAVNEQFF	TGCAGCGTTTTTGGTGGGGGACTAGCGGTAAATGAGCAGTTCTTC
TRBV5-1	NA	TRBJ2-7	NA	CASSPGRLRDKSSYEQYF	TGCGCCAGCAGCCCGGGACGCCTCCGGGACAAGAGCTCCTACGAGCAGTACTTC
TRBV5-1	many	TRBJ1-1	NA	CASSLEAAETEAFF	TGCGCCAGCAGCTTGGAAGCCGCTGAGACTGAAGCTTTCTTT
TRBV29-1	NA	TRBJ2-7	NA	CSVEDSYYEQYF	TGCAGCGTTGAAGACTCCTATTACGAGCAGTACTTC
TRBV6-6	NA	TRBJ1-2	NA	CASSYSQYYGYTF	TGTGCCAGCAGTTACTCGCAGTACTATGGCTACACCTTC
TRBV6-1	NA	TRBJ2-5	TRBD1	CASSRDRDHRETQYF	TGTGCCAGCAGTCGCGACAGGGATCATCGAGAGACCCAGTACTTC
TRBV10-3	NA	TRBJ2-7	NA	CAILPPGQSYEQYF	TGTGCCATCCTTCCCCCGGGACAATCCTACGAGCAGTACTTC
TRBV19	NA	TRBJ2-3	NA	CASSITSDTDTQYF	TGTGCCAGTAGTATAACATCAGACACAGATACGCAGTATTTT
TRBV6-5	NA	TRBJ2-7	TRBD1	CASSFLRTGDDEQYF	TGTGCCAGCAGTTTCCTTAGGACAGGGGACGACGAGCAGTACTTC
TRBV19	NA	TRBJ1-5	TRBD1	CASSIQGQNQPQHF	TGTGCCAGTAGTATACAGGGACAGAACCAGCCCCAGCATTTT
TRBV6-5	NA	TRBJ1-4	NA	CASSYGATNEKLFF	TGTGCCAGCAGTTACGGAGCAACTAATGAAAAACTGTTTTTT
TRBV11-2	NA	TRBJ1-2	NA	CASSLDMFGYTF	TGTGCCAGCAGCTTAGATATGTTTGGCTACACCTTC